What follows is one T cell receptor beta chain and its context. The entry originates in a study of blood T cell repertoires in COVID-19. Measured with immunoSEQ multiplex PCR; TCRdb has only the in-frame clones, and not every one. Found here are 100,000 to 120,000 clones, about four fifths of them singletons; the top ten hold just over 4%. Deletions cut 7 bases from V and 1 base from J, with 17 bases between. The CDR3 is made up of 16 amino acids. CDR1 and CDR2 from the germline V gene are SGHRS and YFSETQ. The clonotype was recovered from a woman between 65 and 79 years old with acute or convalescent COVID-19. Sequenced sample: peripheral blood. The gene calls are TRBV5-1 and TRBJ2-2; D possibly corresponds to TRBD2 (6 bases). CDR3 coding DNA: TGCGCCAGCTCGCGCTTCTTAGCGGAGAACACCGGGGAGCTGTTTTTT. Translated, it gives CASSRFLAENTGELFF.